The 26 T cell receptor beta chains given below trace back to one sample, sequenced in a study of spatial heterogeneity in lung cancer. TCRdb called the 5' RACE reads again in MiXCR, with one record for every CDR3 protein. The sample includes 20,000 to 30,000 distinct CDR3 sequences, roughly 9.7% of them seen just once. The time point here: blood at routine non-recurrence follow-up after resection. This specimen was PBMCs, taken at follow-up. Receptors were obtained from a male donor with early-stage non-small cell lung cancer.

This clonotype was detected many times. The J gene is TRBJ2-7, the V gene TRBV4-2; 10 bases fit TRBD1. CDR1 LGHNA and CDR2 YNFKEQ come from the germline V gene. The CDR3 has 15 amino acids. V was pared by 3 bases and J by 2 bases, with 4 bases of the junction left unmatched. CDR3 sequence (DNA): TGTGCCAGCAGCCAGGCCGGGACAGGGGCCTACGAGCAGTACTTC. Residues: CASSQAGTGAYEQYF.

This sequence joins TRBV29-1 and TRBJ2-7; D unclear. CDR1 SQVTM and CDR2 ANQGSEA come from the germline V gene. V shed 3 bases and J shed 0 bases, with 6 bases lying between them. This CDR3 has 12 amino acids. The CDR3 DNA reads as TGCAGCGTTGAGGCCGACTCCTACGAGCAGTACTTC. Its translation is CSVEADSYEQYF.

This clonotype has only a few counts. The chain recombines TRBV11-1 with TRBJ2-5; TRBD2 agrees at 13 bases. The germline CDR1 and CDR2 sequences are SGHAT and FQDESV (reference sequence). The CDR3 length is 16 residues. V lost 2 bases, J lost 9 bases, and 9 bases stayed unmatched. This chain's CDR3 is CASSLSGLAGVGAQYF. As DNA, the CDR3 is TGTGCCAGCAGCTTATCCGGACTAGCGGGGGTCGGGGCCCAGTACTTC.

This clonotype came up a few times. The chain joins TRBV7-2 to TRBJ1-6; maybe TRBD1 (6 bases). The V and J ends lost 5 bases and 0 bases respectively, with 11 bases between them. This CDR3 has 16 amino acids. Germline V CDR1 and CDR2: SGHTA, FQGNSA. CDR3 bases: TGTGCCAGCAGCCTAAGGGGGGGCTCCTATAATTCACCCCTCCACTTT. Translation gives CASSLRGGSYNSPLHF.

This clonotype was seen a handful of times. CDR3 sequence (DNA): TGTGCCAGCAACCCTCTGGACAGCACAGATACGCAGTATTTT. Translation gives CASNPLDSTDTQYF. The V and J genes are TRBV27 and TRBJ2-3; no clear D gene. This CDR3 comprises 14 residues. Germline loops: CDR1 MNHEY, CDR2 SMNVEV (reference sequence). Between the trimmed V and J ends, which lost 7 bases and 0 bases, there was a span of 11 bases.

The chain employs TRBV3-1 and TRBJ2-3; D remains ambiguous. Trimming cost V 4 bases and J 1 base, with 6 bases left between them. Germline V gene sequence: CDR1 LGHDT, CDR2 YNNKEL (reference sequence). The CDR3 totals 13 residues. The CDR3 reads CASSPHGTDTQYF. CDR3 in DNA: TGTGCCAGCAGCCCCCACGGCACAGATACGCAGTATTTT.

The chain links TRBV6-1 to TRBJ2-7, with D hard to call. The V end was cut by 3 bases, the J end by 6 bases, with 12 bases between. The CDR3 totals 13 residues. Looked up from germline, CDR1 is MNHNS and CDR2 is SASEGT. The CDR3 DNA is TGTGCCAGCAGTGACGGCCGGGCCAGCGAGCAGTACTTC. It codes for CASSDGRASEQYF.

This clonotype came up a few times. V usage is TRBV5-1 and J usage is TRBJ2-2, with 7 bases aligning to TRBD1. From germline, CDR1 is SGHRS and CDR2 YFSETQ. V gave up 2 bases and J gave up 5 bases; unmatched junction bases: 6. The length of the CDR3 is 15 residues. CDR3 amino acids: CASSFGTEGTGELFF. As DNA, the CDR3 is TGCGCCAGCAGCTTTGGGACAGAAGGGACCGGGGAGCTGTTTTTT.

The count of this clonotype is one. This could be a read error, since a much larger clone is one nucleotide away. The gene calls are TRBV6-6 and TRBJ2-2; no clear D. Looked up from germline, CDR1 is MNHNY and CDR2 is SVGAGI (reference sequence). The CDR3 sequence is 12 residues long. CDR3 residues: CANSYGTGELFF. In DNA, the CDR3 is TGTGCCAACAGTTACGGGACCGGGGAGCTGTTTTTT.

The chain uses TRBV6-7 and TRBJ2-7; 10 bases are a match to TRBD1. TRBV6-7 is labeled an ORF, and its function is uncertain. This CDR3 contains 16 residues. The junction had 14 bases not matched to a gene; V was cut back by 8 bases and J by 4 bases. The CDR3 DNA sequence: TGTGCCAGCTCGAATCTCCGGGACAGGGGCCGATACGAGCAGTACTTC. It encodes CASSNLRDRGRYEQYF.

The chain combines TRBV4-1 with TRBJ1-2; D gene unclear. The V end was cut by 0 bases, the J end by 4 bases, with 18 bases between. This CDR3 contains 17 residues. Germline V lookup: CDR1 MGHRA, CDR2 YSYEKL. The CDR3 sequence: CASSQEGSVGFGYGYTF. The CDR3 nucleotides read TGCGCCAGCAGCCAAGAGGGTAGCGTTGGGTTCGGCTATGGCTACACCTTC.

This clonotype was seen repeatedly, ten times or more. The genes are TRBV7-9 and TRBJ1-1; 8 bases match TRBD1. V dropped 5 bases and J dropped 3; count of bases not matched to a gene: 8. Per the germline V gene, CDR1 is SEHNR and CDR2 is FQNEAQ (reference sequence). This CDR3 region has 15 residues. CDR3 sequence (DNA): TGTGCCAGCAGCATCGGGACAGGATTCGACACTGAAGCTTTCTTT. Its translation: CASSIGTGFDTEAFF.

This clonotype was counted many times. The chain carries TRBV5-1 and TRBJ2-5, with D possibly matching TRBD1 (7 bases). This CDR3 is built from 13 residues. The V end lost 5 bases, the J end lost 1 base, and 9 bases lay between the germline ends. CDR1 is SGHRS and CDR2 is YFSETQ in the germline V gene. In DNA form, the CDR3 reads TGCGCCAGCAGGGAGGGGGCCCAAGAGACCCAGTACTTC. Translation gives CASREGAQETQYF.

This clonotype was counted many times. The chain joins TRBV5-4 to TRBJ2-2; TRBD1 agrees at 9 bases. Per germline, CDR1 SGHNT and CDR2 YYREEE (reference sequence). This CDR3 has 17 residues. The ends lost 5 bases at V and 3 bases at J; junction bases unmatched: 11. CDR3 DNA sequence: TGTGCCAGCAGTCCCCGTCGGGGACAGGGTTACACCGGGGAGCTGTTTTTT. The encoded protein is CASSPRRGQGYTGELFF.

Ten or more counts support this clonotype. The V call is TRBV6-5, the J call TRBJ1-6; the D gene is possibly TRBD1 (5 bases). Germline lookup yields CDR1 MNHEY and CDR2 SVGAGI. The CDR3 length is 17 residues. Between the trimmed V and J ends, which lost 5 bases and 9 bases, there was a span of 23 bases. The CDR3 loop is CASSLTLTSGAGSPLHF. The CDR3, as DNA: TGTGCCAGCAGTCTTACCTTGACATCTGGGGCCGGTTCACCCCTCCACTTT.

The chain uses TRBV19 and TRBJ1-6; D not certain. V lost 5 bases and J 10 bases, leaving 15 bases between the germline ends. Germline V gene lookup returns CDR1 LNHDA and CDR2 SQIVND (reference sequence). The CDR3 loop spans 14 amino acids. The CDR3 bases are TGTGCCAGTAGTCGTCGATCGATCAGCTCACCCCTCCACTTT. It translates to CASSRRSISSPLHF.

The J gene is TRBJ2-1, the V gene TRBV28; 11 bases match TRBD1. V shed 7 bases, J shed 13 bases, and the junction held 12 bases outside the gene matches. This CDR3 has 14 residues. Germline CDR1 MDHEN, CDR2 SYDVKM. CDR3 bases: TGTGCCAGCACCTCGCCCCTGGGACAGGGGGACCAGTTCTTC. Translating it yields CASTSPLGQGDQFF.

The CDR3 loop reads CASSSSGTSRFWETQYF. The CDR3 nucleotides read TGTGCCAGCAGCTCATCCGGGACTAGCCGCTTCTGGGAGACCCAGTACTTC. The V gene is TRBV7-9, the J gene TRBJ2-5; TRBD2 agrees at 9 bases. The germline V gene encodes CDR1 SEHNR and CDR2 FQNEAQ (reference sequence). The CDR3 sequence is 17 residues long. The V segment lost 4 bases and the J segment 5 bases; nucleotides outside the gene matches: 14.

This chain connects TRBV19 to TRBJ1-5, with TRBD1 as a possible D gene (5 bases). This CDR3 comprises 16 residues. CDR1 and CDR2 from the germline V gene are LNHDA and SQIVND (reference sequence). V lost 0 bases and J 6 bases, leaving 15 bases between the germline ends. The CDR3 DNA follows: TGTGCCAGTAGTATAGATCGGCAGGGCGCGTCTCAGCCCCAGCATTTT. This gives the protein CASSIDRQGASQPQHF.

This chain joins TRBV3-1 and TRBJ2-1, with no clear D. V dropped 0 bases and J dropped 9 bases, with 3 bases sitting between them. This CDR3 has 11 residues. Germline V CDR1 and CDR2: LGHDT, YNNKEL (reference sequence). The CDR3 protein is CASSQEAEQFF. CDR3 bases: TGTGCCAGCAGCCAAGAGGCTGAGCAGTTCTTC.

This clonotype is termed medium-sized. The V and J genes are TRBV14 and TRBJ1-1; 8 bases are shared with TRBD1. V lost 4 bases and J lost 7; bases outside the gene matches: 11. Per germline, CDR1 SGHDN and CDR2 FVKESK. The CDR3 is made up of 15 amino acids. This CDR3 reads CASSPIGRGQGEAFF. CDR3 bases: TGTGCCAGCAGCCCTATTGGCAGGGGGCAGGGTGAAGCTTTCTTT.

This clonotype appeared a few times. V gene TRBV18 combines with J gene TRBJ2-5; D is uncertain. The length of the CDR3 is 13 residues. Germline V gene data show CDR1 as KGHSH and CDR2 as LQKENI. The germline V and J ends were trimmed by 1 base and 2 bases, with 5 bases remaining between them. In nucleotides, the CDR3 is TGTGCCAGCTCACCACAAGGGCAAGAGACCCAGTACTTC. Translating gives CASSPQGQETQYF.

CDR3 sequence: CASSHSGRGSYEQYF. In DNA form, the CDR3 reads TGTGCCAGCAGCCATAGTGGCAGGGGATCCTACGAGCAGTACTTC. This rearrangement joins TRBV7-9 to TRBJ2-7; perhaps TRBD1 as D (6 bases). There are 15 residues in the CDR3. V lost 5 bases and J 1 base, leaving 15 bases between the germline ends. CDR1 is SEHNR, CDR2 FQNEAQ, per germline (reference sequence).

The chain is built from TRBV7-2 and TRBJ2-3; D gene unclear. The V and J ends lost 1 base and 8 bases respectively, with 7 bases between them. Looked up from germline, CDR1 is SGHTA and CDR2 is FQGNSA. The CDR3 is 12 residues long. CDR3 in amino acids: CASSLEARTQYF. CDR3 coding DNA: TGTGCCAGCAGCTTAGAAGCTCGTACGCAGTATTTT.

This clonotype appeared many times. The chain recombines TRBV4-3 with TRBJ2-1; no reliable D call. CDR1 is LGHNA, CDR2 YSLEER, per germline. This CDR3 spans 15 amino acids. The V and J ends lost 0 bases and 4 bases respectively, with 10 bases between them. The CDR3 protein is CASSQERDSYNEQFF. In DNA, the CDR3 is TGCGCCAGCAGCCAAGAGAGAGACTCATACAATGAGCAGTTCTTC.

The chain is built from TRBV6-2 or TRBV6-3 and TRBJ1-1, with 7 bases fitting TRBD1. Per germline, CDR1 MNHEY and CDR2 SVGEGT. With 2 bases clipped from V and 0 bases from J, the junction kept 6 bases outside the gene matches. This CDR3 is built from 16 residues. The DNA of the CDR3 is TGTGCCAGCAGTTACAACCGGGACAGCCTGAACACTGAAGCTTTCTTT. This translates into CASSYNRDSLNTEAFF.